The source of this T cell receptor beta chain is a study of blood T cells in healthy people across ages. Findings and limits, study-wide: The authors considered diversity estimates from one million T cells to be underestimates.

CDR3 size: 15 residues. Trimming stripped 4 bases from V and 4 bases from J, with 14 bases between. Germline assignment: CDR1 SGHKS and CDR2 YYEKEE (reference sequence). PCR was performed a second time for roughly 7 to 12 cycles using a sample-barcoded 5' primer and a J-beta primer mix. MiXCR, applied by TCRdb to the 5' RACE reads, yields one record per CDR3 protein. The data hold more than 500,000 distinct CDR3 sequences, with approximately 26% observed a single time. This clonotype was found once. As yet, its antigen is unknown. At least 7 million PBMCs were isolated per sample. The same sample was also studied in work on T cells of mothers and their children. That study reports: It was related mother-child pairs that showed slightly higher overlap than unrelated pairs, without reaching significance.

Source material: blood. This TCR derives from a boy younger than 10 in good health. The chain recombines TRBV5-5 with TRBJ2-2, with D perhaps being TRBD1 or TRBD2 (5 bases each). This CDR3 reads CASSPSGHITGELFF. CDR3 bases: TGTGCCAGCAGCCCATCGGGGCACATCACCGGGGAGCTGTTTTTT.